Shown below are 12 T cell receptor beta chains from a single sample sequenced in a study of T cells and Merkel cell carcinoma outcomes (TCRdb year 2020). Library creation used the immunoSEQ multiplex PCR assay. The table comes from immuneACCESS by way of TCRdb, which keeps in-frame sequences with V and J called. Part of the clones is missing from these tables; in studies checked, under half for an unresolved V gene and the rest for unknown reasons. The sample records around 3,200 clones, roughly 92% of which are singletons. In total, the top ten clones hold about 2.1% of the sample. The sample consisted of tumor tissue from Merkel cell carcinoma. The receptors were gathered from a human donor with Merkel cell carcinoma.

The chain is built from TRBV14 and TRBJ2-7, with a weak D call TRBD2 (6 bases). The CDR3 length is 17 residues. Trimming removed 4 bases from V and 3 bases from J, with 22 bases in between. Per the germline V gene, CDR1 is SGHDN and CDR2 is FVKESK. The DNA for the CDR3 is TGTGCCAGCAGCCTCTCCCGTATGGGAGGATTCTTCTACGAGCAGTACTTC. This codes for CASSLSRMGGFFYEQYF.

CDR3 coding DNA: TGTGCCAGCGGGGGACCGATGAATCAGCCCCAGCATTTT. Translation gives CASGGPMNQPQHF. V gene TRBV6-4 combines with J gene TRBJ1-5; a possible D gene is TRBD1 (5 bases). V gave up 8 bases and J gave up 4 bases, with 12 bases separating them. The length of the CDR3 is 13 residues. Germline CDR1 and CDR2: MRHNA and SNTAGT.

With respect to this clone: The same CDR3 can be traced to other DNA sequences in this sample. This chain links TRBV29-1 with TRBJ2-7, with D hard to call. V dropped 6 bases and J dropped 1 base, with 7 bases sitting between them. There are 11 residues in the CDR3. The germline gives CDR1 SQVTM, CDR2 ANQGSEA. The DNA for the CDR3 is TGCAGCGTCGCCATTTCCTACGAGCAGTACTTC. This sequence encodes CSVAISYEQYF.

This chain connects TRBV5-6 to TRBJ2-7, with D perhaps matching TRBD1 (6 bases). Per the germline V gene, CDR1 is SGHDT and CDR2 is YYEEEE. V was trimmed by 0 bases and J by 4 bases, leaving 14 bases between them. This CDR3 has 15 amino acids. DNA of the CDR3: TGTGCCAGCAGCTTGGATGCAGGGGTTCGGTACGAGCAGTACTTC. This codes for CASSLDAGVRYEQYF.

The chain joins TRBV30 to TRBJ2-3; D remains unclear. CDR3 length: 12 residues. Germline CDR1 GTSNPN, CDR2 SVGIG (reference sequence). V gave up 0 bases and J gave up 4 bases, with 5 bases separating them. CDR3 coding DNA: TGTGCCTGGAGTGTGTCCGCAGATACGCAGTATTTT. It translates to CAWSVSADTQYF.

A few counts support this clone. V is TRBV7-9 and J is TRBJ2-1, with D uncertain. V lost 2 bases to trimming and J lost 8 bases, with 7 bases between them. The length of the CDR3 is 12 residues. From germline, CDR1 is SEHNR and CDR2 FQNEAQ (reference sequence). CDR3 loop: CASSLWKDEQFF. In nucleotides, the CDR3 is TGTGCCAGCAGCTTATGGAAGGATGAGCAGTTCTTC.

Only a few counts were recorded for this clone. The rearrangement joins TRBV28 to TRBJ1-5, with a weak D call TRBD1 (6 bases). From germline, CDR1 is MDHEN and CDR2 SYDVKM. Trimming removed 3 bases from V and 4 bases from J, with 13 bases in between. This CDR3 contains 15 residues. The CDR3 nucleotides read TGTGCCAGCAGTTTTTCTCAGGGGTTGAATCAGCCCCAGCATTTT. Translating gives CASSFSQGLNQPQHF.

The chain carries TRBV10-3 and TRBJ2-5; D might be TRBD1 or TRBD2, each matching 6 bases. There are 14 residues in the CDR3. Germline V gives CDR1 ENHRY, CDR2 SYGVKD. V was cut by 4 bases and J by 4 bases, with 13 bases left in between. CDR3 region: CAISVEGGRETQYF. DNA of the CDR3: TGTGCCATCAGTGTAGAGGGGGGCCGAGAGACCCAGTACTTC.

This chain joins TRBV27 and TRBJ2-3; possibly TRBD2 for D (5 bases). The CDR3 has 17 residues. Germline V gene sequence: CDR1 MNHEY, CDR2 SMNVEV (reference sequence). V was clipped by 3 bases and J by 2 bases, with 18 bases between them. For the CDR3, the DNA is TGTGCCAGCAGTTTCGGAGAGGGCTATCGCATCACAGATACGCAGTATTTT. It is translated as CASSFGEGYRITDTQYF.

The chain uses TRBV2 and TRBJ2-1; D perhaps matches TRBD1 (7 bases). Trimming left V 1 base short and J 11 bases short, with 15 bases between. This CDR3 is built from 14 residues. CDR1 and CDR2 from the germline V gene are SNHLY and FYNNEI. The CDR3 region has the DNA TGTGCCAGCAGTGAAGGGAGGGGGCTGGGTAAGCAGTTCTTC. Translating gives CASSEGRGLGKQFF.

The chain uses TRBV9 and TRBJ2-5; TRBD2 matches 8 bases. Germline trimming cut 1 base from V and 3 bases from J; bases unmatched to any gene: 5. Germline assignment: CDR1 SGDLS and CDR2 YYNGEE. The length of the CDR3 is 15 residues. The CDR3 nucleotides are TGTGCCAGCAGCGTATTGGGGCGGGGGGAAGAGACCCAGTACTTC. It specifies CASSVLGRGEETQYF. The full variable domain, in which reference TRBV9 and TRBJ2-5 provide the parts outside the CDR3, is DSGVTQTPKHLITATGQRVTLRCSPRSGDLSVYWYQQSLDQGLQFLIQYYNGEERAKGNILERFSAQQFPDLHSELNLSSLELGDSALYFCASSVLGRGEETQYFGPGTRLLVL.

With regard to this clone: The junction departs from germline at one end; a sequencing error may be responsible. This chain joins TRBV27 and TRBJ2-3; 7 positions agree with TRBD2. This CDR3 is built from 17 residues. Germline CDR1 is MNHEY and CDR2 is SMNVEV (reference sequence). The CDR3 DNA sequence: TGTGCCAGCAGGTTATCTAGCGGCGCTTACAGCACAGATACGCAGTATTTT. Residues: CASRLSSGAYSTDTQYF.